This TCR beta chain was captured by sequencing in a study of blood T cells in healthy people across ages. Notes on this clonotype: One junction end does not reproduce the germline sequence, and a read error may be involved.

A J-beta primer mix and a sample-barcoded 5' primer were used in a second PCR of about 7 to 12 cycles. TCRdb redid the calling of the 5' RACE reads with MiXCR, one entry per CDR3 protein. This repertoire shows about 1.6 million distinct CDR3 sequences, about 35% found once; its top ten account for about 11%. Germline V lookup: CDR1 SGHRS, CDR2 YFSETQ. This CDR3 region has 16 residues. Caucasian individuals from Russia who were healthy and aged roughly 6 to 90 acted as donors. The sample, around 9.9 milliliters of peripheral blood, was drawn from each donor. Isolation per sample recovered at least 6 million PBMCs.

Sequencing was done on a sample of blood. V usage is TRBV5-1 and J usage is TRBJ2-1; 9 bases fit TRBD2. The sequence came from a young woman in good health. The CDR3 DNA follows: TGCGTCAGCAGCTTGGTCCTAGCGGGACCCTACAATGAGCAGTTCTTC. The encoded protein is CVSSLVLAGPYNEQFF.